Listed here are 12 T cell receptor beta chains from one sample, sequenced in a study of shared clonotypes between healthy human individuals. Profiled with immunoSEQ multiplex PCR; TCRdb holds only in-frame clones, not every one. This sample has fewer than 700,000 clones, with around 81% found just once. The sequencing input was PBMCs. All receptors come from a woman aged 35 to 49 in good health. Some clones in this sample may be carry-over from other donors' samples.

The J gene is TRBJ2-1, the V gene TRBV27, with 9 bases that match TRBD1. Germline V lookup: CDR1 MNHEY, CDR2 SMNVEV (reference sequence). The length of the CDR3 is 14 residues. Trimming at V came to 5 bases and at J to 8 bases, leaving 7 bases not matched to a gene. For the CDR3, the DNA is TGTGCCAGCAGTGCGGACAGGGGAGGGTATGAGCAGTTCTTC. It encodes CASSADRGGYEQFF.

CDR3 region: CASNLDRAVPGNTIYF. CDR3 sequence (DNA): TGTGCCAGTAATCTGGACCGTGCCGTCCCTGGAAACACCATATATTTT. The rearrangement uses TRBV19 and TRBJ1-3; D is uncertain. The CDR3 extends over 16 amino acids. CDR1 is LNHDA, CDR2 SQIVND, per germline (reference sequence). Trimming stripped 7 bases from V and 2 bases from J, with 18 bases between.

On this clone itself: Just one base apart from a much larger clone, this may be a read error. Distinct nucleotide sequences in the sample also encode this CDR3. The rearrangement links TRBV5-1 to TRBJ2-2; 7 nucleotides line up with TRBD1. In germline, CDR1 is SGHRS, CDR2 YFSETQ. The CDR3 is made up of 14 amino acids. This CDR3 reads CASSLGTVVGELFF. The CDR3 nucleotides are TGCGCCAGCAGCCTCGGGACAGTTGTAGGGGAGCTGTTCTTT.

This chain links TRBV4-1 with TRBJ2-5, with 9 bases fitting TRBD1. In germline, CDR1 is MGHRA, CDR2 YSYEKL. The V and J ends lost 2 bases and 4 bases, in that order; junction bases with no gene match: 8. This CDR3 is 16 amino acids long. CDR3 sequence reads: CASSQTGTGKRETQYF. DNA of the CDR3: TGCGCCAGCAGCCAAACCGGGACAGGGAAGAGAGAGACCCAGTACTTC.

The genes are TRBV30 and TRBJ1-2; D uncertain. Germline CDR1 GTSNPN, CDR2 SVGIG (reference sequence). Trimming stripped 1 base from V and 4 bases from J, with 4 bases between. This CDR3 region has 11 residues. The CDR3 sequence: CAWSGLYGYTF. CDR3 nucleotides: TGTGCCTGGAGTGGACTCTATGGCTACACCTTC.

This clone was seen only once. A far larger clone is off by one base, so a read error is likely. The V gene is TRBV7-3, the J gene TRBJ2-7; TRBD1 matches at 11 bases. This CDR3 is 15 amino acids long. V shed 2 bases, J shed 6 bases, and the junction held 6 bases outside the gene matches. Per germline, CDR1 SGHTA and CDR2 FQGTGA. The CDR3 DNA is TGTGCCAGCAGCTTAGTCCCGGGGACAGGGGGCGAGCAGTACTTC. Residues: CASSLVPGTGGEQYF. Based on the CDR3 plus reference TRBV7-3 and TRBJ2-7, the full variable domain is GAGVSQTPSNKVTEKGKYVELRCDPISGHTALYWYRQSLGQGPEFLIYFQGTGAADDSGLPNDRFFAVRPEGSVSTLKIQRTERGDSAVYLCASSLVPGTGGEQYFGPGTRLTVT.

Here the CDR3 DNA reads TGTGCCAGCAGTGGAACTTGGACAAGGCTCGGTCCTGGGGCCAACGTCCTGACTTTC. It is translated as CASSGTWTRLGPGANVLTF. The J gene is TRBJ2-6, the V gene TRBV6-1; TRBD1 is a possible D gene (5 bases). Between the trimmed V and J ends, which lost 4 bases and 2 bases, there was a span of 21 bases. Germline V CDR1 and CDR2: MNHNS, SASEGT. This CDR3 has 19 residues.

This clone was counted only a few times. V and J are TRBV6-1 and TRBJ2-7; the match to TRBD1 covers 8 bases. This CDR3 region has 15 residues. Germline assignment: CDR1 MNHNS and CDR2 SASEGT. The V and J ends lost 6 bases and 0 bases, in that order; junction bases with no gene match: 7. The CDR3 here is CASRGRQGASYEQYF. DNA for the CDR3: TGTGCCAGCAGGGGGAGGCAGGGGGCCTCCTACGAGCAGTACTTC.

V gene TRBV7-3 combines with J gene TRBJ2-2; D might be TRBD1 or TRBD2, each matching 5 bases. The CDR3 loop spans 14 amino acids. Germline values: CDR1 SGHTA, CDR2 FQGTGA. Trimming removed 4 bases from V and 3 bases from J, with 9 bases in between. CDR3 residues: CASSWDLHTGELFF. The DNA of the CDR3 is TGTGCCAGCAGCTGGGACCTACACACCGGGGAGCTGTTTTTT.

The chain recombines TRBV5-6 with TRBJ2-1; 8 nucleotides line up with TRBD2. The trim removed 4 bases at V and 9 bases at J, leaving 18 bases unmatched. CDR1 and CDR2 from the germline V gene are SGHDT and YYEEEE. The CDR3 is 17 amino acids. The CDR3 reads CASSVYQGLALQGEQFF. The CDR3 nucleotides are TGTGCCAGCAGCGTCTACCAAGGACTAGCCCTGCAGGGTGAGCAGTTCTTC. The full variable domain, rest sourced from reference TRBV5-6 and TRBJ2-1, is DAGVTQSPTHLIKTRGQQVTLRCSPKSGHDTVSWYQQALGQGPQFIFQYYEEEERQRGNFPDRFSGHQFPNYSSELNVNALLLGDSALYLCASSVYQGLALQGEQFFGPGTRLTVL.

The rearrangement joins TRBV9 to TRBJ1-2, with 8 bases lining up with TRBD1. In germline, CDR1 is SGDLS, CDR2 YYNGEE. V shed 4 bases and J 2 bases; nucleotides not matched to a gene: 7. The CDR3 is 15 amino acids. CDR3 protein: CASSPIQGDNYGYTF. The CDR3 bases are TGTGCCAGCAGCCCGATACAGGGGGACAACTATGGCTACACCTTC. Combining the CDR3 with reference TRBV9 and TRBJ1-2 gives the whole variable domain DSGVTQTPKHLITATGQRVTLRCSPRSGDLSVYWYQQSLDQGLQFLIQYYNGEERAKGNILERFSAQQFPDLHSELNLSSLELGDSALYFCASSPIQGDNYGYTFGSGTRLTVV.

V is TRBV19 and J is TRBJ1-2, with 7 bases identical to TRBD1. This CDR3 spans 14 amino acids. CDR1 is LNHDA and CDR2 is SQIVND in the germline V gene (reference sequence). The junction had 9 bases not matched to a gene; V was cut back by 6 bases and J by 5 bases. The CDR3 loop reads CASRTWDSSYGYTF. Here the CDR3 DNA reads TGTGCCAGTAGGACTTGGGACAGCTCTTATGGCTACACCTTC.